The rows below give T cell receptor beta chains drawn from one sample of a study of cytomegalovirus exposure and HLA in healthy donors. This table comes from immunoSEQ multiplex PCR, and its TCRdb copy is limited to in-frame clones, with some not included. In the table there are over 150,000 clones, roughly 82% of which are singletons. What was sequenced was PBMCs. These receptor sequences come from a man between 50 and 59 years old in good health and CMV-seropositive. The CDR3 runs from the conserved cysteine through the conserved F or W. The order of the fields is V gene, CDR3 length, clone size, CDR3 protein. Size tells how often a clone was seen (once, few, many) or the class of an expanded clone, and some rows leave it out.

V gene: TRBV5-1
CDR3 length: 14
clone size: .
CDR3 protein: CASSSQGGNQPQHF

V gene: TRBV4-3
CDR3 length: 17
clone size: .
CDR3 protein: CASSQDRASLAKNIQYF

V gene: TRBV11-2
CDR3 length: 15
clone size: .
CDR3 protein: CASSSGQGEDTEAFF

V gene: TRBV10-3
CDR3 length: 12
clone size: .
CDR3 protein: CAISDRNTEAFF

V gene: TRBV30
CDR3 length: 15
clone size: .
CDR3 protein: CAWSVRGGAGETQYF

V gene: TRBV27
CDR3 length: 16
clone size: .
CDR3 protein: CASSLQGLAGVGELFF

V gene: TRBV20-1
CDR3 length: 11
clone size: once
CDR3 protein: CSARRQGGLHF

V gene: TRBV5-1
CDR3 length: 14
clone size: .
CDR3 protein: CASSYGGNSYEQYF

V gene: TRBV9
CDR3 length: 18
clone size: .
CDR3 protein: CASSLTGTDNYSNQPQHF

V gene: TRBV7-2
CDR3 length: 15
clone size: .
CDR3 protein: CASSWADSGANVLTF

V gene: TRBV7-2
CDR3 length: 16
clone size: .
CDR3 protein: CASSLGGAGAPYEQYF

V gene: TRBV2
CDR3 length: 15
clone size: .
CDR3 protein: CASSEGGGAGDEQYF

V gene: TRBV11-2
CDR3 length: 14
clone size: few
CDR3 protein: CASSVSGEGQPQHF